This T cell receptor (beta chain) came from a study of blood T cell repertoires in COVID-19. Authors' methods: Nucleated cell counts were estimated from reference gene primer amplification. Here immunoSEQ multiplex PCR was the method, and the copy in TCRdb shows in-frame clones only, minus some. The V and J calls and the clone size are those of that table, but D and trimming were determined from the DNA. The table lists 380,000 or so clones, around 92% of them singletons. This sequence was found in a man aged 35 to 55 with acute or convalescent COVID-19. Input material: peripheral blood.

CDR3 DNA: TGTGCCTGGAGTGTACACACAGGGAATGGCTACACCTTC. Amino acid sequence: CAWSVHTGNGYTF. V gene TRBV30 combines with J gene TRBJ1-2; D may be TRBD1 (6 bases). The germline gives CDR1 GTSNPN, CDR2 SVGIG (reference sequence). The CDR3 loop spans 13 amino acids. Trimming removed 0 bases at V and 6 bases at J, with 11 bases between.